A selection of T cell receptor beta chains follows, all from one sample in a study of Graves' ophthalmopathy and Graves' hyperthyroidism. TCRdb ran MiXCR on the multiplex PCR reads and lists one entry per CDR3 protein. The table has some 410,000 distinct CDR3 sequences, more than 20% seen once. The material sequenced was peripheral blood. These receptor sequences come from a woman in her late teens or twenties with stable Graves' hyperthyroidism. CDR3s include the opening cysteine and the closing phenylalanine or tryptophan. The D gene is left open where the match is weak. Clone size, where shown, is once, few, many, or a class for clones that have expanded.

abundance,v_gene,d_gene,j_gene,CDR3aa,CDR3nt
many,TRBV20-1,TRBD2,TRBJ2-7,CSADFASGDKDEQYF,TGCAGTGCCGACTTCGCTAGCGGTGATAAGGACGAGCAGTACTTC
few,TRBV6-2/TRBV6-3,-,TRBJ2-5,CASSPGLRRETQYF,TGTGCCAGCAGTCCGGGCCTCCGCCGGGAGACCCAGTACTTC
-,TRBV9,-,TRBJ1-6,CASSVSPGIGLNSPLHF,TGTGCCAGCAGCGTAAGTCCAGGGATTGGATTGAATTCACCCCTCCACTTT
many,TRBV14,-,TRBJ2-7,CASSQVNSGEQYF,TGTGCCAGCAGCCAAGTAAACAGCGGCGAGCAGTACTTC
-,TRBV5-4,-,TRBJ2-5,CASSWDREVYRSGETQYF,TGTGCCAGCAGCTGGGATCGTGAGGTCTACAGGTCGGGAGAGACCCAGTACTTC
many,TRBV30,-,TRBJ1-5,CAWSTGYSNQPQHF,TGTGCCTGGAGTACGGGATACAGCAATCAGCCCCAGCATTTT
-,TRBV7-9,TRBD1,TRBJ1-2,CASSSPSQQGTGTF,TGTGCCAGCAGCAGCCCGAGCCAACAGGGGACGGGCACCTTC
few,TRBV2,TRBD1,TRBJ1-5,CASSLTDRGTGGQPQHF,TGTGCCAGCAGCCTAACTGACCGCGGGACAGGGGGCCAGCCCCAGCATTTT
many,TRBV5-1,-,TRBJ2-4,CASSLGGSDIKYF,TGCGCCAGCAGCTTGGGAGGAAGTGACATTAAGTACTTC
many,TRBV13,TRBD2,TRBJ2-7,CASSPGLADFYEQYF,TGTGCCAGCAGCCCCGGACTAGCGGATTTCTACGAGCAGTACTTC
-,TRBV12-3/TRBV12-4,-,TRBJ1-2,CASTLGEPGRGYGYTF,TGTGCCAGCACCTTAGGGGAACCGGGACGCGGCTATGGCTACACCTTC
many,TRBV20-1,TRBD2,TRBJ2-5,CSARGTSGRAILGETQYF,TGCAGTGCTAGGGGGACTAGCGGGAGGGCCATTTTGGGGGAGACCCAGTACTTC
many,TRBV28,TRBD1,TRBJ2-7,CASSTDRGLDEQYF,TGTGCCAGCAGTACGGACAGGGGTTTAGACGAGCAGTACTTC
many,TRBV6-1,TRBD2,TRBJ2-7,CASSEVAGASYEQYF,TGTGCCAGCAGTGAGGTAGCGGGAGCCTCCTACGAGCAGTACTTC
many,TRBV11-2,-,TRBJ2-7,CASSPWGAGEQYF,TGTGCCAGCAGCCCCTGGGGGGCTGGGGAGCAGTACTTC
-,TRBV19,-,TRBJ1-2,CASTNRAYGYTF,TGTGCCAGCACAAACAGGGCCTATGGCTACACCTTC
many,TRBV2,-,TRBJ2-6,CASSSDFSGANVLTF,TGTGCCAGCAGTTCAGATTTCTCTGGGGCCAACGTCCTGACTTTC
many,TRBV12-3/TRBV12-4,-,TRBJ2-4,CASSRSVNIQYF,TGTGCCAGCAGCAGATCTGTAAACATTCAGTACTTC
many,TRBV7-2,TRBD1,TRBJ2-5,CASSFTGVGETQYF,TGTGCCAGCAGCTTTACAGGGGTGGGGGAGACCCAGTACTTC
many,TRBV27,-,TRBJ2-5,CASAALYQETQYF,TGTGCCAGCGCTGCCCTGTACCAAGAGACCCAGTACTTC
-,TRBV20-1,-,TRBJ1-5,CSATRMGPKYSNQPQHF,TGCAGTGCTACAAGAATGGGGCCCAAATATAGCAATCAGCCCCAGCATTTT
many,TRBV6-2/TRBV6-3,-,TRBJ1-1,CASRDSDYMNTEAFF,TGTGCCAGCAGGGACAGTGACTACATGAACACTGAAGCTTTCTTT
-,TRBV12-3/TRBV12-4,-,TRBJ2-6,CASTIGAGANVLTF,TGTGCCAGCACCATCGGTGCTGGGGCCAACGTCCTGACTTTC
many,TRBV2,-,TRBJ1-1,CASSGGENTEAFF,TGTGCCAGCAGTGGGGGGGAGAACACTGAAGCTTTCTTT
-,TRBV6-2/TRBV6-3,-,TRBJ1-1,CASRDTVNTEAFF,TGTGCCAGCAGGGATACAGTGAACACTGAAGCTTTCTTT
many,TRBV7-8,-,TRBJ1-2,CASSPSGANYGYTF,TGTGCCAGCAGCCCCTCAGGAGCTAACTATGGCTACACCTTC
few,TRBV6-1,-,TRBJ2-7,CASSESRGLSSYEQYF,TGTGCCAGCAGTGAAAGTAGGGGCCTAAGCTCCTACGAGCAGTACTTC
once,TRBV28,-,TRBJ1-2,CASTLQGGNYGYTF,TGTGCCAGCACCCTACAGGGTGGTAACTATGGCTACACCTTC
many,TRBV19,-,TRBJ1-2,CATSGDYYGYTF,TGTGCCACCTCCGGGGACTACTATGGCTACACCTTC
-,TRBV9,-,TRBJ2-7,CASSVAGGVYEQYF,TGTGCCAGCAGCGTAGCGGGCGGAGTCTACGAGCAGTACTTC
-,TRBV12-3/TRBV12-4,-,TRBJ1-6,CASRGPDSPLHF,TGTGCCAGCAGGGGGCCTGATTCACCCCTCCACTTT
-,TRBV27,-,TRBJ2-7,CASMGSLSYEQYF,TGTGCCAGCATGGGGAGTCTGAGCTACGAGCAGTACTTC
many,TRBV19,-,TRBJ2-7,CASSYRDRPYEQYF,TGTGCCAGTAGCTACAGAGACAGGCCCTACGAGCAGTACTTC
-,TRBV7-3,TRBD2,TRBJ2-2,CASSLGAGGNTGELFF,TGTGCCAGCAGCCTAGGGGCGGGAGGGAACACCGGGGAGCTGTTTTTT
few,TRBV20-1,-,TRBJ2-5,CSARDVGRAVETQYF,TGCAGTGCTAGAGATGTCGGACGGGCCGTGGAGACCCAGTACTTC
many,TRBV12-3/TRBV12-4,TRBD2,TRBJ2-2,CASSYSGSVAGELFF,TGTGCCAGCAGTTATAGCGGGTCGGTCGCCGGGGAGCTGTTTTTT
few,TRBV3-1,-,TRBJ2-2,CASSENFNRDTGELFF,TGTGCCAGCAGCGAGAATTTCAACAGGGACACCGGGGAGCTGTTTTTT
-,TRBV4-2,-,TRBJ1-5,CASSLRPSHTHLFPISNQPQHF,TGTGCCAGCAGCCTCCGCCCCTCTCATACCCACCTTTTCCCCATTAGCAATCAGCCCCAGCATTTT
many,TRBV6-1,-,TRBJ2-7,CASRPSFGTYEQYF,TGTGCCAGCAGACCCTCGTTCGGAACCTACGAGCAGTACTTC
few,TRBV15,-,TRBJ2-5,CATSTSYSEIQETQYF,TGTGCCACCAGCACGAGCTATAGCGAGATCCAAGAGACCCAGTACTTC
medium-sized,TRBV20-1,-,TRBJ1-2,CSASSRGDVYGYTF,TGCAGTGCTAGTTCCAGGGGCGATGTCTATGGCTACACCTTC
-,TRBV19,TRBD1,TRBJ1-6,CASRLGQVNSPLHF,TGTGCCAGTAGACTCGGACAGGTGAATTCACCCCTCCACTTT
many,TRBV6-2/TRBV6-3,-,TRBJ2-7,CASNLDLHYEQYF,TGTGCCAGCAACTTGGACCTACACTACGAGCAGTACTTC
once,TRBV5-1,-,TRBJ1-1,CASRLLGEVNTEAFF,TGCGCCAGCAGATTATTAGGGGAAGTGAACACTGAAGCTTTCTTT
many,TRBV5-6,-,TRBJ2-7,CASSLGQGYYEQYF,TGTGCCAGCAGCTTGGGGCAGGGTTACTACGAGCAGTACTTC
many,TRBV14,-,TRBJ1-2,CASSQNNYGYTF,TGTGCCAGCAGCCAAAACAACTATGGCTACACCTTC
-,TRBV3-1,-,TRBJ1-5,CASSQGQYTEQPQHF,TGTGCCAGCAGCCAAGGACAGTATACCGAACAGCCCCAGCATTTT
many,TRBV9,TRBD1,TRBJ1-1,CASSVTGRTEAFF,TGTGCCAGCAGCGTGACAGGGAGGACTGAAGCTTTCTTT